The source of this T cell receptor beta chain is a study of blood T cell repertoires in COVID-19. Germline assignment: CDR1 SGDLS and CDR2 YYNGEE. The CDR3 runs to 15 residues. The V segment lost 4 bases and the J segment 1 base; nucleotides outside the gene matches: 7. The authors' processing: Estimation of nucleated cell counts relied on the amplification of reference gene primers. This table comes from immunoSEQ multiplex PCR, and its TCRdb copy is limited to in-frame clones, with some not included. Clone size and V and J calls were adopted from that table, with D and trimming inferred from the DNA. Found here are 350,000 or so clones, around 85% of them singletons; the top ten hold roughly 4.2%.

V is TRBV9 and J is TRBJ2-7; TRBD1 aligns across 8 bases. The source material was PBMCs or T cells enriched from blood (not recorded which). The sequence derives from a woman between 40 and 50 years old with acute COVID-19. CDR3 amino acids: CASSPGQGRSYEQYF. CDR3 coding DNA: TGTGCCAGCAGCCCCGGACAGGGTCGGTCCTACGAGCAGTACTTC.